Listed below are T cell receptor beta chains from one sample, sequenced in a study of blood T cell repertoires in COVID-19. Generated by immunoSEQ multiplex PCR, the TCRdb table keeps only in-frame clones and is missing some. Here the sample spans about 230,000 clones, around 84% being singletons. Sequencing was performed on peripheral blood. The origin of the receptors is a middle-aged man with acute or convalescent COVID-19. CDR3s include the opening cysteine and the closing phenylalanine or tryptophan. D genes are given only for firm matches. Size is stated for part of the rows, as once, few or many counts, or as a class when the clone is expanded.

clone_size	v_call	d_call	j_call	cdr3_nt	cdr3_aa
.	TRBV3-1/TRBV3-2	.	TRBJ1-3	TGTGCCAGCAGCCCCACCTCCAGGGACACCATATATTTT	CASSPTSRDTIYF
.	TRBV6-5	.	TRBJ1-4	TGTGCCAGCAGTAGGGGGGGGAACAATGAAAAACTGTTTTTT	CASSRGGNNEKLFF
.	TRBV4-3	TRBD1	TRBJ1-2	TGCGCCAGCAGCCCGGGACAGCTCTCGGACTATGGCTACACCTTC	CASSPGQLSDYGYTF
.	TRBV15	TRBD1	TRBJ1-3	TGTGCCACCAGCAGGTCGACAGGGAGATGGTCGGACACCATATATTTT	CATSRSTGRWSDTIYF
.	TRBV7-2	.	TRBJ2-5	TGTGCCAGCAGCTTGCGCTGGAGCCAAGAGACCCAGTACTTC	CASSLRWSQETQYF
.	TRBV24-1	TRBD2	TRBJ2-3	TGTGCCACCAGTGACCCTAGCGGGGGGCCTTCTAGCACAGATACGCAGTATTTT	CATSDPSGGPSSTDTQYF
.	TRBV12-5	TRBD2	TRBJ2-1	TGTGCTAGTGGTTCCGGGGGGGCCAGGAATGAGCAGTTCTTC	CASGSGGARNEQFF
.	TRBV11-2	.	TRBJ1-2	TGTGCCAGCAGCTTAGGAGCAGGCGTACACACCTTC	CASSLGAGVHTF
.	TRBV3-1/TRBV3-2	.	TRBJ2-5	TGTGCCAGCAGCCAAGCAGGGGGAGGAGAGACCCAGTACTTC	CASSQAGGGETQYF
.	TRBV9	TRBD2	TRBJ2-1	TGTGCCAGCAGCGTAGGGAGCGGGGGATACAATGAGCAGTTCTTC	CASSVGSGGYNEQFF
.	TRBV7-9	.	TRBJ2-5	TGTGCCAGCAGCTCAGGGCTAGCGCCTGAACAAGAGACCCAGTACTTC	CASSSGLAPEQETQYF
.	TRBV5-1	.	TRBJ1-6	TGCGCCAGCAGCTTGGCGGGGACTGGCAATTCACCCCTCCACTTT	CASSLAGTGNSPLHF
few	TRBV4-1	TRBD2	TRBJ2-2	TGCGCCAGCAGCCAAGGATCAAGCGGGGGGGCCGACACCGGGGAGCTGTTTTTT	CASSQGSSGGADTGELFF
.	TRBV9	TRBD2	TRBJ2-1	TGTGCCAGCAGCGTAGCGGGACTAGGAAACAATGAGCAGTTCTTC	CASSVAGLGNNEQFF
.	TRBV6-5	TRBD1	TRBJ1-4	TGTGCCAGCAGTAGAGGGACAGCTACTAATGAAAAACTGTTTTTT	CASSRGTATNEKLFF
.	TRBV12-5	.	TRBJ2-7	TGTGCTAGTGGTTTGGGTACCTACGAGCAGTACTTC	CASGLGTYEQYF
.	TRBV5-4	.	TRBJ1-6	TGTGCCAGCAGCTGGACAGCTTTCAATTCACCCCTCCACTTT	CASSWTAFNSPLHF
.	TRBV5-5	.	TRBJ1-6	TGTGCCAGCAGCATGTCGTTGCAGGGGAGCTCCTATAATTCACCCCTCCACTTT	CASSMSLQGSSYNSPLHF
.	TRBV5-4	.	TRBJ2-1	TGTGCCAGCAGGTCTAGCGCGACCTACAATGAGCAGTTCTTC	CASRSSATYNEQFF
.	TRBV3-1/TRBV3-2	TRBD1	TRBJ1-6	TGTGCCAGCAGCCAAGGGACAGGGGTCTATAATTCACCCCTCCACTTT	CASSQGTGVYNSPLHF
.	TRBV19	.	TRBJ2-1	TGTGCCAGTAGTATAGAATACAGGGTTACTGAGCAGTTCTTC	CASSIEYRVTEQFF